This TCR beta chain is drawn from a study of graft-versus-host responses after intestinal transplantation. Overall study results and limits: Graft-versus-host to host-versus-graft clonal ratios in allografts were high in patients with graft-donor T cell macrochimerism. Recipient marrow harbored GvH clones, some of which surfaced first in ileum or blood.

Comments on this clone: What it recognizes is unknown.

Repertoires were generated with immunoSEQ multiplex PCR, while TCRdb's copy carries only in-frame clones and drops some. The sample yields tens of thousands of clones, approximately 90% seen once. V lost 5 bases and J lost 3, with 20 bases in between. This CDR3 has 17 amino acids. Germline-derived CDR1 and CDR2 are MDHEN and SYDVKM. The clonotype originates from a human donor who received an intestinal transplant. The rearrangement joins TRBV28 to TRBJ2-1; D gene unclear. Source: unstimulated CD8+ T cells sorted from spleen or lymph node cells, taken before intestinal transplant. This chain's CDR3 is CASSPLFSTNYYNEQFF. In DNA, the CDR3 is TGTGCCAGCAGTCCCCTCTTTTCCACCAACTACTACAATGAGCAGTTCTTC. Complete variable domain (other parts from reference TRBV28 and TRBJ2-1): DVKVTQSSRYLVKRTGEKVFLECVQDMDHENMFWYRQDPGLGLRLIYFSYDVKMKEKGDIPEGYSVSREKKERFSLILESASTNQTSMYLCASSPLFSTNYYNEQFFGPGTRLTVL.